Sequencing of this TCR beta chain was carried out in a study of blood T cell repertoires in COVID-19. Looking at the study overall: Material from acute and convalescent COVID-19 was sourced from the United States, Italy and Spain. Sources were T cells, B-cell-depleted T cells, or PBMCs; the material itself was cDNA or gDNA.

In the source study's methods: Researchers report that nucleated cell counts were estimated from reference gene primer amplification. The assay was immunoSEQ multiplex PCR, and TCRdb's table has in-frame clones only and misses some. That table furnishes V, J and clone size, whereas the DNA furnished D and trimming. Here the sample spans almost 200,000 clones, around 85% being singletons. CDR1 is MNHNS and CDR2 is SASEGT in the germline V gene. This CDR3 has 14 residues. Trimming cost V 2 bases and J 4 bases, with 9 bases left between them. The clonotype originates from a woman between 70 and 85 years old with acute or convalescent COVID-19. The chain is built from TRBV6-1 and TRBJ1-5; tentatively, D is TRBD1 (5 bases). The sequenced material came from peripheral blood. The CDR3 nucleotides read TGTGCCAGCAGTGAAAGCAGGGCAAATCAGCCCCAGCATTTT. Translated: CASSESRANQPQHF.